The present T cell receptor beta chain was sequenced within a study of cytomegalovirus exposure and HLA in healthy donors. General study points: Only CMV serostatus was available as immune exposure information. Accurate prediction of HLA-A and HLA-B alleles (for most subjects) was reportedly achieved from TCR beta sequences.

Primers included in the PCR were 60 Vbeta and 13 Jbeta primers. Repertoires were generated with immunoSEQ multiplex PCR, while TCRdb's copy carries only in-frame clones and drops some. The data contain approximately 100,000 clones, about three quarters of them singletons. The CDR3 is 15 residues long. V lost 3 bases and J lost 4; bases outside the gene matches: 4. CDR1 MNHEY and CDR2 SMNVEV come from the germline V gene (reference sequence). On this clone itself: Its antigen is as yet unknown.

This TCR was sampled from a female donor in good health and CMV-seropositive. What was sequenced was PBMCs. This chain connects TRBV27 to TRBJ2-1, with TRBD2 matching 9 bases. CDR3 in amino acids: CASSFVAGEYNEQFF. CDR3 coding DNA: TGTGCCAGCAGTTTTGTAGCGGGAGAGTACAATGAGCAGTTCTTC.